Reported below is one T cell receptor (beta chain). The protocol was immunoSEQ multiplex PCR, while the TCRdb copy is restricted to in-frame clones and leaves out a portion. The data hold 69,000 or so clones, with roughly 93% observed a single time. The data originate from a study of control samples from healthy donors and cancer patients. This CDR3 comprises 14 residues. Germline V gene sequence: CDR1 LGHDT, CDR2 YNNKEL (reference sequence). Trimming pared 4 bases from V and 1 base from J, leaving 5 bases between. The chain carries TRBV3-1 (or the pseudogene TRBV3-2) and TRBJ2-6; no reliable D call. Specimen: blood. This sequence was found in a woman in her 30s in good health. The CDR3 DNA is TGTGCCAGCAGCCTTCAATCTGGGGCCAACGTCCTGACTTTC. Amino acids: CASSLQSGANVLTF.